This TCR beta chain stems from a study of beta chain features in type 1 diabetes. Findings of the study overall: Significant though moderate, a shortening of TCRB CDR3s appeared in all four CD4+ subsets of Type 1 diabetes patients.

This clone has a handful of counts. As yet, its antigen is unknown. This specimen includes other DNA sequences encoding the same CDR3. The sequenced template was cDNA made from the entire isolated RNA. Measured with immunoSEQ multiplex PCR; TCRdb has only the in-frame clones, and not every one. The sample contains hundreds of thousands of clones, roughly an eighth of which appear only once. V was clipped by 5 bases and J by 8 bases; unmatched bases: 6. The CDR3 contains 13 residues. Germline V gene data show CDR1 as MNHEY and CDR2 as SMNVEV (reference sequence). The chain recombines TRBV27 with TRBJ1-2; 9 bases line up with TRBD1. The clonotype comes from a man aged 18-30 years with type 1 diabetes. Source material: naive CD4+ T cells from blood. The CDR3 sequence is CASSPTGGYGYTF. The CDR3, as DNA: TGTGCCAGCAGTCCAACAGGGGGCTACGGCTACACCTTC.